These 4 T cell receptor beta chains came from one sample sequenced in a study of blood T cells in healthy people across ages. A second roughly 6 to 11 cycle PCR used barcoded and J-beta primers. Each CDR3 protein is one row after TCRdb ran MiXCR on the 5' RACE reads. The table records roughly 1.5 million distinct CDR3 sequences, about 42% of them present only once. The sample was blood. The receptor set was obtained from a woman aged 18-29 years in good health.

The chain couples TRBV6-5 to TRBJ1-1; D is unclear. CDR1 is MNHEY and CDR2 is SVGAGI in the germline V gene. V lost 0 bases and J 1 base, leaving 6 bases between the germline ends. This CDR3 region has 14 residues. The CDR3 DNA reads TGTGCCAGCAGTTACTCTTTCCCGAACACTGAAGCTTTCTTT. Its translation: CASSYSFPNTEAFF.

This chain links TRBV7-2 with TRBJ2-2; TRBD1 might be the D (6 bases). The ends were cut back, 5 bases at V and 7 bases at J, with 11 bases in the middle. The CDR3 length is 13 residues. Germline V gene lookup returns CDR1 SGHTA and CDR2 FQGNSA. This CDR3 is CASSQRGFGELFF. Written as DNA, the CDR3 is TGTGCCAGCAGCCAAAGGGGGTTCGGGGAGCTGTTTTTT. Based on the CDR3 plus reference TRBV7-2 and TRBJ2-2, the full variable domain is GAGVSQSPSNKVTEKGKDVELRCDPISGHTALYWYRQSLGQGLEFLIYFQGNSAPDKSGLPSDRFSAERTGGSVSTLTIQRTQQEDSAVYLCASSQRGFGELFFGEGSRLTVL.

The J gene is TRBJ2-1, the V gene TRBV15; TRBD2 agrees at 7 bases. V dropped 8 bases and J dropped 10; count of bases not matched to a gene: 8. The CDR3 spans 12 residues. CDR1 is LNHNV, CDR2 YYDKDF, per germline (reference sequence). The CDR3, as DNA: TGTGCCACCGGGAGGGCAGTGGGGGAGCAGTTCTTC. This translates into CATGRAVGEQFF.

DNA of the CDR3: TGTGCCAGCAGTGAAAAGGGGGAGGGCAATCAGCCCCAGCATTTT. Translation: CASSEKGEGNQPQHF. The V call is TRBV2, the J call TRBJ1-5; perhaps TRBD1 as D (6 bases). The CDR3 is 15 residues long. Germline-derived CDR1 and CDR2 are SNHLY and FYNNEI. V was cut by 2 bases and J by 2 bases, with 10 bases left in between.